The clone carrying this T cell receptor (beta chain) was counted a few times. Its antigen is still unknown. Each contributor possessed a minimum of one pre-ART and a minimum of two post-ART PBMC samples. Germline values: CDR1 SEHNR, CDR2 FQNEAQ (reference sequence). V was clipped by 5 bases and J by 6 bases, with 17 bases between them. The CDR3 spans 15 residues. The source of the sample is a study of long-term antiretroviral therapy in people with HIV. Whole-study results and caveats: Although diversity increased after ART, it remained lower than in transplant donor controls.

An immunoSEQ assay, version v3.0, was performed at survey level. The assay was immunoSEQ multiplex PCR, and TCRdb's table has in-frame clones only and misses some. The table records around 28,000 clones, approximately 86% of them present only once. The chain recombines TRBV7-9 with TRBJ2-1, with D possibly matching TRBD2 (6 bases). Here the sequenced sample was unsorted PBMCs, taken 0.8 years after starting antiretroviral therapy. The TCR comes from a woman aged 30 to 39 with HIV. CDR3 region: CASSITGTYSNEQFF. CDR3 sequence (DNA): TGTGCCAGCAGCATCACCGGGACTTACTCCAATGAGCAGTTCTTC.